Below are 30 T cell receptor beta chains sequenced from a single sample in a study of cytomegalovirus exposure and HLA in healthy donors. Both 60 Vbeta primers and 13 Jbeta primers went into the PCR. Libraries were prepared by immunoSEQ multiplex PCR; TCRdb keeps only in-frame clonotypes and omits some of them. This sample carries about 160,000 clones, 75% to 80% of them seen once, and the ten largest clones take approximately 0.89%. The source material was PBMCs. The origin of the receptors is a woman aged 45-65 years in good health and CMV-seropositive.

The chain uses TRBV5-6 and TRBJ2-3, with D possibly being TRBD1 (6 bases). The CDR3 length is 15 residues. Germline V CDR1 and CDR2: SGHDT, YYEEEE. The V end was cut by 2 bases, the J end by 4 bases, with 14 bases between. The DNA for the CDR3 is TGTGCCAGCAGCTTCGAGGGGGTAATCGCAGATACGCAGTATTTT. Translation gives CASSFEGVIADTQYF.

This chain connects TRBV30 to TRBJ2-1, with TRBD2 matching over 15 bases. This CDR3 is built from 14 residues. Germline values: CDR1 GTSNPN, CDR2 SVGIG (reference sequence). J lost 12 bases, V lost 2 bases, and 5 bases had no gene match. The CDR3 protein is CAWSRTSGGALQFF. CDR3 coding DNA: TGTGCCTGGAGTCGGACTAGCGGGGGGGCCTTGCAGTTCTTC.

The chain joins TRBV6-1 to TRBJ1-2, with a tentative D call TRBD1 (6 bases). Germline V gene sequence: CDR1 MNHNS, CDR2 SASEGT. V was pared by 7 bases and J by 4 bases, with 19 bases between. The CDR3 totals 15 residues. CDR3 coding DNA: TGTGCCAGCACAGAGTTACAGGGTTCTGTCTATGGCTACACCTTC. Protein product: CASTELQGSVYGYTF.

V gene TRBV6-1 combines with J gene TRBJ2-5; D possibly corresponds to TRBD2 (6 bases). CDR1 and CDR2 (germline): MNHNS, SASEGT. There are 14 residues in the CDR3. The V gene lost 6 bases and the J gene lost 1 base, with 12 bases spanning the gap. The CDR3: CASSYGGGQETQYF. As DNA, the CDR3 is TGTGCCAGCAGCTACGGGGGTGGCCAAGAGACCCAGTACTTC.

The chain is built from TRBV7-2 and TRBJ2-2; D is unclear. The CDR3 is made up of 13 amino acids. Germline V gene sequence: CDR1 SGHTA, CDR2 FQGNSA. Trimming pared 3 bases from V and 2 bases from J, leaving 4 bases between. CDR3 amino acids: CASSFVNTGELFF. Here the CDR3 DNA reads TGTGCCAGCAGCTTCGTTAACACCGGGGAGCTGTTTTTT.

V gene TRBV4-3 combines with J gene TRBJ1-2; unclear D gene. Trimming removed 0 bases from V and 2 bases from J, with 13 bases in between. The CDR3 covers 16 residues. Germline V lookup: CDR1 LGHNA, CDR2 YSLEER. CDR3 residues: CASSQDLYSGNYGYTF. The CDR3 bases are TGCGCCAGCAGCCAAGATCTTTACAGTGGGAACTATGGCTACACCTTC.

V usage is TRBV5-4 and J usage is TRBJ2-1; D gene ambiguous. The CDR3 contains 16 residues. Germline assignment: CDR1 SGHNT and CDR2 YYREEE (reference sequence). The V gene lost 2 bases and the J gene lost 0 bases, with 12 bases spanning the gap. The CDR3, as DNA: TGTGCCAGCAGCTTTAAGAAGCCTAGCTCCTACAATGAGCAGTTCTTC. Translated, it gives CASSFKKPSSYNEQFF.

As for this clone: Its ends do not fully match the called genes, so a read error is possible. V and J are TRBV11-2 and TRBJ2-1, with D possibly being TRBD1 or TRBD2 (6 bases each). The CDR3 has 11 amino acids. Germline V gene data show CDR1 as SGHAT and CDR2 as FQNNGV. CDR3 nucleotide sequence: TGTGCCAGCAGCCTAGAGGGGGGGCAGTTCTTC. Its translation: CASSLEGGQFF.

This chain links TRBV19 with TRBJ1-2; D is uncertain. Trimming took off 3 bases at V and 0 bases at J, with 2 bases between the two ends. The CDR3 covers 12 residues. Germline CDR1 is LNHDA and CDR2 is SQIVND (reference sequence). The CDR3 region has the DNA TGTGCCAGTAGTATCTCTAACTATGGCTACACCTTC. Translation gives CASSISNYGYTF. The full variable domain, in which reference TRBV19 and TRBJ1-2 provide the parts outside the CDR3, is DGGITQSPKYLFRKEGQNVTLSCEQNLNHDAMYWYRQDPGQGLRLIYYSQIVNDFQKGDIAEGYSVSREKKESFPLTVTSAQKNPTAFYLCASSISNYGYTFGSGTRLTVV.

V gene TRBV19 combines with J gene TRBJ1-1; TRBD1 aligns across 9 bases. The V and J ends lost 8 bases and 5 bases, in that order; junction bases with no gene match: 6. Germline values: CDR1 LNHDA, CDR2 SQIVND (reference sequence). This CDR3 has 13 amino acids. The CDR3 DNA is TGTGCCAGTGAGGACAGGGGAGGGACTGAAGCTTTCTTT. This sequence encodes CASEDRGGTEAFF.

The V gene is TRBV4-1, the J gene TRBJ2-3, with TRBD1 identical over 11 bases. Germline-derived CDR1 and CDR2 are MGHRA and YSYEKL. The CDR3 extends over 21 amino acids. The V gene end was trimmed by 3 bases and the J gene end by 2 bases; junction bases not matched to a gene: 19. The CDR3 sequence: CASSQGTGGFKLAEATDTQYF. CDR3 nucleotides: TGCGCCAGCAGCCAGGGGACAGGGGGTTTTAAACTAGCGGAAGCCACAGATACGCAGTATTTT.

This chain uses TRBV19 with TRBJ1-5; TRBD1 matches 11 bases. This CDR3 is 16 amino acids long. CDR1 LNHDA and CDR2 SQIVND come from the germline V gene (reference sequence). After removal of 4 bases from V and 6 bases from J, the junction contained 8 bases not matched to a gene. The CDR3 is CASSTLGQGVRQPQHF. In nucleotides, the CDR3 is TGTGCCAGTAGTACCTTGGGACAGGGGGTTCGTCAGCCCCAGCATTTT.

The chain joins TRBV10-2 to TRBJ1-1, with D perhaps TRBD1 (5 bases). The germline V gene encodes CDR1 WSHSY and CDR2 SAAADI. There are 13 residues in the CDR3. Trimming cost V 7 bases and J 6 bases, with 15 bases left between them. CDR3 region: CASNQGHPAEAFF. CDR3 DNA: TGCGCCAGCAACCAAGGACACCCTGCTGAAGCTTTCTTT.

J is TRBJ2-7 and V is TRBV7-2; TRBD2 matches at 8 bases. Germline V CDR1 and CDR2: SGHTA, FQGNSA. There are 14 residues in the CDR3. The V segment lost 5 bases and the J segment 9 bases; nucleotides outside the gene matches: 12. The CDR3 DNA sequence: TGTGCCAGCAGCCCAGACGGGGGGGTCCCCGCGCAGTACTTC. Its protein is CASSPDGGVPAQYF.

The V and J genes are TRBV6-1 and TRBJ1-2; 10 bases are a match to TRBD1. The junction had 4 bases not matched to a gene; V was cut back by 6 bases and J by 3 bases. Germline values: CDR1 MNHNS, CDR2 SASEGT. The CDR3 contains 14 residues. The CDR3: CASRRQGADYGYTF. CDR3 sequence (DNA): TGTGCCAGCAGACGACAGGGGGCGGACTATGGCTACACCTTC.

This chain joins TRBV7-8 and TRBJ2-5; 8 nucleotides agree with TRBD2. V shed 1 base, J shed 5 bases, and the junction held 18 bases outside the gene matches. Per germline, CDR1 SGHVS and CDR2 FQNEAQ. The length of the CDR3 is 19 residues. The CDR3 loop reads CASSLDLQAGGGVYETQYF. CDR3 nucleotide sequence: TGTGCCAGCAGCTTAGACCTTCAGGCGGGGGGAGGTGTTTACGAGACCCAGTACTTC.

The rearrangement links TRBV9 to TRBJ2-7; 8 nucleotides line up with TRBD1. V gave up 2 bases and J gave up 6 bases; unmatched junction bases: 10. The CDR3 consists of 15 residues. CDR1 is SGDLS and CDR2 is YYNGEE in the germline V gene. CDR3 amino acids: CASSVADREFAEQYF. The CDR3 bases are TGTGCCAGCAGCGTGGCGGACAGGGAGTTTGCCGAGCAGTACTTC.

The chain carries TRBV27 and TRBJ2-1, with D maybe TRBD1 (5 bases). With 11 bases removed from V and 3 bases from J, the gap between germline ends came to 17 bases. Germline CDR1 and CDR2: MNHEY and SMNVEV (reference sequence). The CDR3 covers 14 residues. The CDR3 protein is CASQGREHYNEQFF. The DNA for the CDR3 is TGTGCCTCCCAGGGCAGGGAACACTACAATGAGCAGTTCTTC.

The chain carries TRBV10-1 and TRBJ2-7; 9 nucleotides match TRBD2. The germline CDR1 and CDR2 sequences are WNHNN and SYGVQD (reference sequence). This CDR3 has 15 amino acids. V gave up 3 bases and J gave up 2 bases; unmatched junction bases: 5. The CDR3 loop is CASSDLAGPPYEQYF. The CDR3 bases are TGCGCCAGCAGTGACCTAGCGGGACCTCCCTACGAGCAGTACTTC.

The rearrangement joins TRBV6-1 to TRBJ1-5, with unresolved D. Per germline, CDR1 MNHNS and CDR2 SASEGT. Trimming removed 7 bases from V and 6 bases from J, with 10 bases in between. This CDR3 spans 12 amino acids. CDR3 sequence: CASMRWSQPQHF. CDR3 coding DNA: TGTGCCAGCATGAGATGGAGTCAGCCCCAGCATTTT.

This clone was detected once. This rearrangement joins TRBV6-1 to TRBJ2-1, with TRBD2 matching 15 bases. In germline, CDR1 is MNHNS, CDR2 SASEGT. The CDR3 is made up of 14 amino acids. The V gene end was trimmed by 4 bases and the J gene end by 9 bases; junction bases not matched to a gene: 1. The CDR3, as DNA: TGTGCCAGCAGTGCGGGACTAGCGGGGGGTGAGCAGTTCTTC. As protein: CASSAGLAGGEQFF.

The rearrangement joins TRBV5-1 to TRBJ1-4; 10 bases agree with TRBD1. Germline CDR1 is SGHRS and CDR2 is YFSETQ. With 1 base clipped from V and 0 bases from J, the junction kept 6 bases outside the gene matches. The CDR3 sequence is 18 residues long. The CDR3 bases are TGCGCCAGCAGCTTGACGACAGGGGGCAGGGCAACTAATGAAAAACTGTTTTTT. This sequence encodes CASSLTTGGRATNEKLFF. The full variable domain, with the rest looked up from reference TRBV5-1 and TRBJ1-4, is KAGVTQTPRYLIKTRGQQVTLSCSPISGHRSVSWYQQTPGQGLQFLFEYFSETQRNKGNFPGRFSGRQFSNSRSEMNVSTLELGDSALYLCASSLTTGGRATNEKLFFGSGTQLSVL.

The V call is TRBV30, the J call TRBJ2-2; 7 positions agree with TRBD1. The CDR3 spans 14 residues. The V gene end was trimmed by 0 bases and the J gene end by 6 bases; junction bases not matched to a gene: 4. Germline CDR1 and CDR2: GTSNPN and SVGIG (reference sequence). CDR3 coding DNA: TGTGCCTGGAGTGTCAGGGGGATGCCCGGGGAGCTGTTTTTT. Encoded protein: CAWSVRGMPGELFF.

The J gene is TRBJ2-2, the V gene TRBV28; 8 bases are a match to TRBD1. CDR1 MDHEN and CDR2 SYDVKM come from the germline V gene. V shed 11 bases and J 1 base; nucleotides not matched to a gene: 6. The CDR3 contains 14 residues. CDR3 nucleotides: TGTGCCGGCAACACAGGGGGGAACACCGGGGAGCTGTTTTTT. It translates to CAGNTGGNTGELFF.

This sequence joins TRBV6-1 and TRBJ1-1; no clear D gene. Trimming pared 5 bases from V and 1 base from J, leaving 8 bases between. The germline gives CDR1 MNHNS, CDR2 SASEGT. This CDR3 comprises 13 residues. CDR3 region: CASSPLRNTEAFF. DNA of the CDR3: TGTGCCAGCAGTCCTTTGAGGAACACTGAAGCTTTCTTT.

This CDR3 is CASSDEGLAGGNEQFF. The CDR3 DNA reads TGTGCCAGCAGTGACGAGGGACTAGCGGGGGGCAATGAGCAGTTCTTC. The chain couples TRBV2 to TRBJ2-1; 15 bases match TRBD2. This CDR3 region has 16 residues. The germline gives CDR1 SNHLY, CDR2 FYNNEI. The J segment lost 6 bases and the V segment lost 3 bases, leaving 3 bases of the junction unmatched. The variable domain in full, with the rest retrieved from reference TRBV2 and TRBJ2-1, is EPEVTQTPSHQVTQMGQEVILRCVPISNHLYFYWYRQILGQKVEFLVSFYNNEISEKSEIFDDQFSVERPDGSNFTLKIRSTKLEDSAMYFCASSDEGLAGGNEQFFGPGTRLTVL.

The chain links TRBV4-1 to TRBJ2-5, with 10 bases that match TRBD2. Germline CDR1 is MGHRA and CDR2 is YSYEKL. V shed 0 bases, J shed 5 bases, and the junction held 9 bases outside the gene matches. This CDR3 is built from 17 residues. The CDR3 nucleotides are TGCGCCAGCAGCCAAGAGAGTGGGCTAGCGGGAGTGGAGACCCAGTACTTC. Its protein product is CASSQESGLAGVETQYF.

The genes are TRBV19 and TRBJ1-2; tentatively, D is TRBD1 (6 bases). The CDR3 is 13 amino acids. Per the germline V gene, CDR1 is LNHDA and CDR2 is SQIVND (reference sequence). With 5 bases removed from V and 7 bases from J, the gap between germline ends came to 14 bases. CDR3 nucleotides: TGTGCCAGTAGTCTTGGAGCAGGGGCTGGCTACACCTTC. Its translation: CASSLGAGAGYTF.

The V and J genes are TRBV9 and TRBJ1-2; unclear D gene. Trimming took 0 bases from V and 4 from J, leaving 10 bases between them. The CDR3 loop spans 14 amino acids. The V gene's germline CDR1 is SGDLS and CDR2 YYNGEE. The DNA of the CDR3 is TGTGCCAGCAGCGTAGGCACCACATCCTATGGCTACACCTTC. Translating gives CASSVGTTSYGYTF. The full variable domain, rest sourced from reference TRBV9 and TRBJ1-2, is DSGVTQTPKHLITATGQRVTLRCSPRSGDLSVYWYQQSLDQGLQFLIQYYNGEERAKGNILERFSAQQFPDLHSELNLSSLELGDSALYFCASSVGTTSYGYTFGSGTRLTVV.

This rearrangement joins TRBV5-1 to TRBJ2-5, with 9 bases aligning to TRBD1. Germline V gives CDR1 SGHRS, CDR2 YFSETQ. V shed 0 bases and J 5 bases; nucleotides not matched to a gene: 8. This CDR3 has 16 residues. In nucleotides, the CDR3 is TGCGCCAGCAGCTTGGAAGTGGGGGGACAGGGCGAGACCCAGTACTTC. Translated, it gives CASSLEVGGQGETQYF.